Described below is a single T cell receptor (beta chain) sequence and its context. Via MiXCR, TCRdb re-called the RT-PCR reads, giving one row per CDR3 protein. The table shows around 700,000 distinct CDR3 sequences, with 12% to 15% occurring only once. What was sequenced was memory CD4+ T cells from blood. The TCR was taken from a female donor in good health, serving as a healthy control.

The CDR3 DNA is TGTGCCAGCAGCTCCGGGGACTCCTCGGGAGAGCAGTACTTC. The encoded protein is CASSSGDSSGEQYF. The chain carries TRBV6-2 or TRBV6-3 and TRBJ2-7; D possibly corresponds to TRBD2 (6 bases). The germline CDR1 and CDR2 sequences are MNHEY and SVGEGT. The germline V and J ends were trimmed by 6 bases and 7 bases, with 19 bases remaining between them. The CDR3 totals 14 residues.